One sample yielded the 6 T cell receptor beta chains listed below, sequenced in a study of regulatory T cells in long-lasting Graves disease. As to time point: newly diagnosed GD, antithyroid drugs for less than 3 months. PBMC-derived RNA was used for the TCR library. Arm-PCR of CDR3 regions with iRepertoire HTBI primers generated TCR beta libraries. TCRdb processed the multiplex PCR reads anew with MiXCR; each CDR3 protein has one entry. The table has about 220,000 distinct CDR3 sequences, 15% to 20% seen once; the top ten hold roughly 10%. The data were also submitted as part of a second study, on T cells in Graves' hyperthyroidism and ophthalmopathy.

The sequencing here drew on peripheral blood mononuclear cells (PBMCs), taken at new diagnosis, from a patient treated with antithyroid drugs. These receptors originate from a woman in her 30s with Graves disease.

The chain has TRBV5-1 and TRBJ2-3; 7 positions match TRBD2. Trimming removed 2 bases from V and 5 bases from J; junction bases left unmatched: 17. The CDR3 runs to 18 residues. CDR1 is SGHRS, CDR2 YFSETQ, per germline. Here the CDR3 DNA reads TGCGCCAGCAGCTTCTTAACTGGGGCGGGGGTCGGGGTAGATACGCAGTATTTT. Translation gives CASSFLTGAGVGVDTQYF.

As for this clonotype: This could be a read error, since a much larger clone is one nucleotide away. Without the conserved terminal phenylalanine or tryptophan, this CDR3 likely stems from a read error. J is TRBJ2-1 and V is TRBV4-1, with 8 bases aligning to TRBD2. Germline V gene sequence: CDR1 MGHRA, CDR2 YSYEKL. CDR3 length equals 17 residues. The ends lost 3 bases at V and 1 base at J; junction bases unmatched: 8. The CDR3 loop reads CASSQRTSRLSYNEQFC. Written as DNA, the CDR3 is TGCGCCAGCAGCCAGCGGACTAGCCGCCTGTCCTACAATGAGCAGTTCTGC.

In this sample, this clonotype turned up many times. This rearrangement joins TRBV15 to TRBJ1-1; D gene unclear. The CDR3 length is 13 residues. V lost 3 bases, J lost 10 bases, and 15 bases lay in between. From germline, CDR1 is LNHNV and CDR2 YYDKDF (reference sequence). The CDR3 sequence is CATSREWRTGAFF. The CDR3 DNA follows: TGTGCCACCAGCAGGGAGTGGAGGACGGGAGCTTTCTTT.

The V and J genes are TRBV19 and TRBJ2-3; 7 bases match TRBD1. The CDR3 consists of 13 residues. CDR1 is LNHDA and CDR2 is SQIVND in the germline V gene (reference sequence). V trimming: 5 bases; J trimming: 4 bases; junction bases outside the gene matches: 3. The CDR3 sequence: CASSGTVPDTQYF. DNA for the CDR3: TGTGCCAGTAGTGGGACAGTCCCAGATACGCAGTATTTT.

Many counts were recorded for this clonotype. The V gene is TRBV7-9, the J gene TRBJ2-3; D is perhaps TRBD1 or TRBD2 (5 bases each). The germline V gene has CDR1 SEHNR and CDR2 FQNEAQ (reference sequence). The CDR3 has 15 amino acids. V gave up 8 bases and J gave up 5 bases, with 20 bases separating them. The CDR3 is CASASGTPREDTQYF. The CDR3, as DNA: TGTGCCAGCGCCTCCGGGACCCCTAGAGAAGATACGCAGTATTTT.

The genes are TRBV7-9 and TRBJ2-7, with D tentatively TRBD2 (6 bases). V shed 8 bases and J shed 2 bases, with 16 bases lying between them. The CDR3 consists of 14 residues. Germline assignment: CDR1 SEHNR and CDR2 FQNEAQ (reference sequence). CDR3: CASVRVEGTYEQYF. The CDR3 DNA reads TGTGCCAGCGTCAGGGTGGAGGGGACCTACGAGCAGTACTTC. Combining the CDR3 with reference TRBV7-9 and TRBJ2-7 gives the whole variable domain DTGVSQNPRHKITKRGQNVTFRCDPISEHNRLYWYRQTLGQGPEFLTYFQNEAQLEKSRLLSDRFSAERPKGSFSTLEIQRTEQGDSAMYLCASVRVEGTYEQYFGPGTRLTVT.